The 16 T cell receptor beta chains in this list originate from one sample, sequenced in a study of blood T cell repertoires in COVID-19. The repertoire was sequenced with immunoSEQ multiplex PCR; TCRdb's copy has only in-frame clones and lacks some. This sample has 250,000 or so clones, with approximately 90% found just once. Sequences were obtained from PBMCs or T cells enriched from blood (not recorded which). These receptors were collected from a man aged 35 to 55 who had been exposed to COVID-19.

CDR3 nucleotide sequence: TGTGCCAGCAGTTTTTCTACGGGACTACTCAATGAGCAGTTCTTC. Protein: CASSFSTGLLNEQFF. The chain uses TRBV27 and TRBJ2-1; 7 bases fit TRBD2. The CDR3 contains 15 residues. Germline CDR1 reads MNHEY; CDR2 reads SMNVEV (reference sequence). The V segment lost 3 bases and the J segment 6 bases; nucleotides outside the gene matches: 8.

This clone was detected only once. The V call is TRBV7-3, the J call TRBJ2-1; D might be TRBD1 (6 bases). CDR1 SGHTA and CDR2 FQGTGA come from the germline V gene. V lost 1 base and J 4 bases, leaving 11 bases between the germline ends. The CDR3 runs 15 residues. CDR3 in DNA: TGTGCCAGCAGCTTAATCCAGGGGCGGTACAATGAGCAGTTCTTC. Translated, it gives CASSLIQGRYNEQFF.

The chain joins TRBV7-2 to TRBJ1-1, with a tentative D call TRBD1 (6 bases). The CDR3 consists of 16 residues. Germline-derived CDR1 and CDR2 are SGHTA and FQGNSA. V lost 4 bases and J 1 base, leaving 16 bases between the germline ends. The CDR3 DNA reads as TGTGCCAGCAGCTCACCCACGGGGACACCGAACACTGAAGCTTTCTTT. Protein product: CASSSPTGTPNTEAFF.

The chain recombines TRBV2 with TRBJ2-1, with D maybe TRBD1 (6 bases). CDR1 and CDR2 (germline): SNHLY, FYNNEI. V was clipped by 5 bases and J by 8 bases, with 10 bases between them. The CDR3 covers 12 residues. The CDR3 coding sequence is TGTGCCAGCAGTAAACAGGGTTATGAGCAGTTCTTC. The encoded protein is CASSKQGYEQFF.

The chain joins TRBV2 to TRBJ2-7; TRBD2 agrees at 8 bases. The germline gives CDR1 SNHLY, CDR2 FYNNEI. The CDR3 contains 15 residues. The J segment lost 4 bases and the V segment lost 6 bases, leaving 11 bases of the junction unmatched. The CDR3 loop is CASSDPGLVDYEQYF. The CDR3 DNA reads TGTGCCAGCAGCGATCCGGGACTAGTTGATTACGAGCAGTACTTC.

CDR3 loop: CASSPRPMGASTDTQYF. CDR3 bases: TGCGCCAGCAGCCCGCGACCGATGGGGGCTAGCACAGATACGCAGTATTTT. This chain joins TRBV4-1 and TRBJ2-3; TRBD1 is a possible D gene (6 bases). The V end lost 4 bases, the J end lost 0 bases, and 17 bases lay between the germline ends. This CDR3 contains 17 residues. The germline V gene has CDR1 MGHRA and CDR2 YSYEKL.

The chain combines TRBV11-2 with TRBJ2-1, with D unresolved. The CDR3 sequence is 13 residues long. Trimming removed 1 base from V and 6 bases from J, with 7 bases in between. The germline CDR1 and CDR2 sequences are SGHAT and FQNNGV. In nucleotides, the CDR3 is TGTGCCAGCAGCTTAGTGGCCCGCAATGAGCAGTTCTTC. This gives the protein CASSLVARNEQFF.

The J gene is TRBJ2-1, the V gene TRBV24-1; TRBD1 agrees at 9 bases. CDR3 size: 15 residues. Germline V lookup: CDR1 KGHDR, CDR2 SFDVKD. Germline trimming cut 8 bases from V and 4 bases from J; bases unmatched to any gene: 8. The DNA of the CDR3 is TGTGCCACCAATGAGGGACAGGGTTCTTACAATGAGCAGTTCTTC. Translated, it gives CATNEGQGSYNEQFF.

This clone was seen only once. Other DNA sequences in this specimen translate into the identical CDR3. The chain has TRBV9 and TRBJ1-2; 7 nucleotides line up with TRBD1. The ends lost 3 bases at V and 3 bases at J; junction bases unmatched: 2. The CDR3 runs 13 residues. Germline CDR1 SGDLS, CDR2 YYNGEE. The chain's CDR3 is CASSGQGHYGYTF. The DNA of the CDR3 is TGTGCCAGCAGCGGACAGGGCCACTATGGCTACACCTTC. The full variable domain, rest sourced from reference TRBV9 and TRBJ1-2, is DSGVTQTPKHLITATGQRVTLRCSPRSGDLSVYWYQQSLDQGLQFLIQYYNGEERAKGNILERFSAQQFPDLHSELNLSSLELGDSALYFCASSGQGHYGYTFGSGTRLTVV.

V is TRBV2 and J is TRBJ2-7; D is perhaps TRBD1 (6 bases). Germline V gene lookup returns CDR1 SNHLY and CDR2 FYNNEI. The CDR3 sequence is 13 residues long. With 3 bases removed from V and 5 bases from J, the gap between germline ends came to 11 bases. The CDR3 spells CASSERGYNEQYF. In nucleotides, the CDR3 is TGTGCCAGCAGTGAGAGGGGGTACAACGAGCAGTACTTC. The variable domain in full, completed from reference TRBV2 and TRBJ2-7, reads EPEVTQTPSHQVTQMGQEVILRCVPISNHLYFYWYRQILGQKVEFLVSFYNNEISEKSEIFDDQFSVERPDGSNFTLKIRSTKLEDSAMYFCASSERGYNEQYFGPGTRLTVT.

The gene calls are TRBV6-1 and TRBJ1-5; the match to TRBD1 covers 11 bases. Germline lookup yields CDR1 MNHNS and CDR2 SASEGT. The CDR3 is 15 residues long. V was pared by 2 bases and J by 6 bases, with 3 bases of the junction left unmatched. CDR3 loop: CASSEPGTGGQPQHF. As DNA, the CDR3 is TGTGCCAGCAGTGAACCTGGGACAGGGGGTCAGCCCCAGCATTTT.

The chain has TRBV28 and TRBJ2-7; D is possibly TRBD2 (5 bases). The CDR3 runs 16 residues. Germline V gene sequence: CDR1 MDHEN, CDR2 SYDVKM. Trimming removed 3 bases from V and 6 bases from J, with 21 bases in between. CDR3 sequence reads: CASSFVIANRIGEQYF. DNA of the CDR3: TGTGCCAGCAGTTTTGTCATAGCGAACCGAATTGGCGAGCAGTACTTC.

This clone was counted a single time. The chain recombines TRBV4-2 with TRBJ1-2; D is uncertain. Germline CDR1 LGHNA, CDR2 YNFKEQ. There are 15 residues in the CDR3. The V and J ends lost 1 base and 4 bases respectively, with 13 bases between them. The CDR3 protein is CASSQGQEGAYGYTF. CDR3 DNA sequence: TGTGCCAGCAGCCAAGGGCAGGAGGGTGCCTATGGCTACACCTTC.

The chain's CDR3 is CASSPPTRDTGELFF. The CDR3 bases are TGTGCCAGCAGCCCGCCAACACGGGACACCGGGGAGCTGTTTTTT. The chain carries TRBV6-5 and TRBJ2-2, with D uncertain. Germline V gives CDR1 MNHEY, CDR2 SVGAGI. Trimming cost V 6 bases and J 3 bases, with 14 bases left between them. The CDR3 runs to 15 residues.

The chain carries TRBV19 and TRBJ1-1; TRBD1 agrees at 10 bases. J lost 0 bases, V lost 11 bases, and 6 bases had no gene match. CDR1 and CDR2 (germline): LNHDA, SQIVND (reference sequence). This CDR3 has 14 residues. The CDR3 spells CAAGTGVMNTEAFF. In DNA, the CDR3 is TGTGCCGCCGGGACAGGGGTCATGAACACTGAAGCTTTCTTT.

V is TRBV28 and J is TRBJ2-1, with D possibly being TRBD2 (6 bases). The CDR3 covers 17 residues. V lost 2 bases and J lost 1, with 15 bases in between. Germline loops: CDR1 MDHEN, CDR2 SYDVKM. CDR3: CASSLDLALESYNEQFF. The DNA for the CDR3 is TGTGCCAGCAGTTTAGACCTAGCGTTAGAGTCCTACAATGAGCAGTTCTTC.